This TCR beta chain was captured by sequencing in a study of Graves' ophthalmopathy and Graves' hyperthyroidism (dated by TCRdb to 2017 to 2018). Regarding the study in general: Peripheral blood was collected at initial diagnosis, before any treatment. To tell Graves' ophthalmopathy apart from Graves' hyperthyroidism, and to predict which patients would progress to ophthalmopathy, the study relied on TCR beta repertoire signatures. In total, over 130 blood samples were TCR-sequenced: approximately 40 ophthalmopathy, roughly 77 hyperthyroidism and some 17 hyperthyroidism-to-ophthalmopathy patients. A discovery set of 100 patients (approximately 42 ophthalmopathy, around 57 stable hyperthyroidism) was enrolled to explore V-J signatures distinguishing ophthalmopathy from hyperthyroidism. An independent validation cohort was composed of around 19 hyperthyroidism patients and more than 15 patients who later progressed from hyperthyroidism to ophthalmopathy. In roughly 6 hyperthyroidism patients, T-cell repertoires of thyroid tissue and blood were compared. Following sampling, methimazole starting at 30 mg daily was administered to hyperthyroidism patients, and high-dose intravenous methylprednisolone was administered to ophthalmopathy patients. The 100 discovery patients were divided at random into training and test sets in a 7:3 ratio. What the research found in general, with its limitations: In cross-validation, the 13-signature model distinguished ophthalmopathy from stable hyperthyroidism with approximately 90% sensitivity and 81.08% specificity, while in the test set the corresponding values were 80% and 75%. No statistical method was used to predetermine the sample size, and group allocation was not hidden from the investigators. In validation, the model predicted ophthalmopathy progression with about 70% sensitivity and 72% to 80% specificity; roughly 12 predicted patients were CT-confirmed with GO in a median of around 6 months. Most expanded thyroid clonotypes with frequency above 0.001 were also detected in blood, suggesting blood repertoires may reflect the thyroid immune response.

TCR beta CDR3 regions were amplified from RNA transcripts for repertoire sequencing. A first-round RT-PCR used HTBI primers with the Qiagen OneStep RT-PCR kit, followed by a second-round multiplex PCR, size selection and purification. Sequencing of the libraries was carried out on an Illumina HiSeq2000 in paired-end mode with 100 bp reads. Per the source publication's procedure: Reads were processed with SOAPnuke, discarding reads with adapters, uncalled bases, mean Phred below 15, or no exact constant-primer or identifier match. COPE v1.2.5 was used to merge the high-quality paired reads. Clonotypes were defined as unique nucleotide sequences and were aligned to IMGT TRB V, D and J references using MiTCR v1.1. The analysis was limited to V-J combinations with a frequency above 0.0001, which together covered more than 98% of repertoires. For each V-J combination, a TCR clonal expansion and chaos score was defined as the ratio of F50 clonal expansion to chaos observed in the TCRdist matrix. Welch's t-statistics and random forest were used to reduce features to some 13 V-J combinations, which were fed into a naive Bayes classifier. The Morisita-Horn index was used to measure how similar the thyroid and blood repertoires were. Through fastp at Q25 and MiXCR, TCRdb rebuilt clones from the public reads, retaining in-frame beta chains. Rows with one shared CDR3 protein collapse into an entry with the most common genes and DNA. TCRdb, rather than the study authors, made the V and J calls. The sample has about 400,000 distinct CDR3 sequences on record, 15% to 20% of them singletons. Of the sample, roughly 1.5% is held by the ten largest clones.

Clipping removes 2 bases from V and 0 bases from J, with 2 as the unmatched junction base count. Spanning cysteine to phenylalanine, the CDR3 consists of 16 amino acids. CDR3 DNA is the only sequence kept; it has 48 bases, read in frame from the first base. Via the germline V gene, CDR1 is MNHEY and CDR2 SVGAGI. This clonotype has at least ten counts. This receptor's antigen is unknown. One base away there is no much larger clone; base qualities are not given. Ophthalmopathy patients were characterized by moderately to severely active disease, a Clinical Activity Score of at least 3, a NOSPECS grade of at least 4, and a disease duration under 3 months. Patients with other autoimmune diseases, uncontrolled infections, pregnancy or lactation were excluded. Clinical symptoms, serum thyroxine, TRAb, thyroid ultrasound and orbital computed tomography formed the basis of the diagnosis. Ficoll-Paque density gradient centrifugation was used to isolate PBMCs from 8 to 10 ml of fresh peripheral blood. Trizol reagent was used to extract the total RNA, and its quality was then checked on an Agilent 2100 Bioanalyzer.

The clonotype comes from a woman aged 18-35 years with Graves' ophthalmopathy. Donor details come from another sample of the same person, matched by shared clones. Recombination linked TRBV6-5 to TRBJ1-3, with 9 junctional bases fitting TRBD1. Sequencing input: peripheral blood. The sequenced DNA is TGTGCCAGCAGTTACGGGACAGGGAGCTCTGGAAACACCATATATTTT. The translation is CASSYGTGSSGNTIYF.